This is a list of T cell receptor beta chains from one sample in a study of shared clonotypes between healthy human individuals. The data were produced by immunoSEQ multiplex PCR, yet TCRdb's version contains in-frame clones alone and is incomplete. The repertoire holds around 990,000 clones, with approximately 77% as singletons. Sequencing was done on a sample of memory CD4+ T cells from PBMCs. The receptor source for this set is a man aged 18 to 35 in good health. Some clones in this sample may be carry-over from other donors' samples. The CDR3 runs from the conserved cysteine through the conserved F or W. A D gene is named only where the DNA matches it firmly.

d_call | v_call | cdr3_aa
TRBD2 | TRBV19 | CASSIWGRAEDTQYF
TRBD1 | TRBV29-1 | CSVYSDRGGYTF
- | TRBV15 | CATRWTSSSYEQYF
- | TRBV27 | CASSPERVRGNEQFF
- | TRBV15 | CATSRDGRLNTEAFF
- | TRBV5-6 | CASSLQHRGTDTQYF
TRBD1 | TRBV6-6 | CASSYSGDRANYGYTF
- | TRBV18 | CASSPPGLAGANVLTF
TRBD1 | TRBV30 | CAWSTGQGNEKLFF
TRBD1 | TRBV28 | CASSPTMGQIISTEAFF
- | TRBV5-6 | CASSLGPSGTDTQYF
- | TRBV7-6 | CASSLVLGYEQYF
TRBD1 | TRBV28 | CASKEGDRDSNQPQHF
TRBD2 | TRBV13 | CASSLAPGTSGRLPLSSYNEQFF
- | TRBV6-5 | CANVNLGTEDTEAFF
- | TRBV28 | CASRPPRGQNQPQHF
TRBD1 | TRBV6-4 | CASSDPWTGGLSNQPQHF
- | TRBV15 | CATSARQGLYEQYF
- | TRBV2 | CASNRQADTGELFF
- | TRBV7-2 | CASSLVSGASNQPQHF
- | TRBV18 | CASSPNLDDYEQYF
TRBD2 | TRBV23-1 | CASSHLAGANSYEQYF
TRBD1 | TRBV18 | CASSRGQGAGNTEAFF
- | TRBV6-1 | CASTLGGAGSTEAFF
TRBD1 | TRBV11-3 | CASSQGANYNEQFF
TRBD1 | TRBV10-1 | CASSGQGLWETQYF
- | TRBV7-3 | CASSLGGSHNEQFF
- | TRBV2 | CASSTVDAQYF
- | TRBV5-1 | CASSVDRNTEAFF
- | TRBV6-5 | CASTGPGDTEAFF
TRBD2 | TRBV5-8 | CASSSLAGAVSYNEQFF
- | TRBV7-9 | CASSMNGVQPQHF
TRBD2 | TRBV27 | CASRGLAGSYNEQFF
- | TRBV27 | CASSRPPPGTHGYTF
TRBD2 | TRBV7-6 | CASSHGLAGKYEQYF
TRBD2 | TRBV9 | CASSDRLAAEQYF
- | TRBV6-5 | CASWPRDDGTGELFF
TRBD1 | TRBV28 | CASAPGQETFRPQHF
TRBD2 | TRBV29-1 | CSVAGSRLAEDTQYF
TRBD2 | TRBV29-1 | CSVEASGAYNEQFF
- | TRBV5-1 | CASSLAQRTVTDTQYF
- | TRBV5-1 | CASSLVGLRPYF
- | TRBV2 | CASSEAVDRYYTF
TRBD2 | TRBV9 | CASSTGLAGGSTDTQYF
- | TRBV19 | CASSLAWESAGELFF